Below, one T cell receptor beta chain is given with its context. Its antigen has not been determined. Per-base qualities were not stored, and no clone one base away is much larger. For CDR1 and CDR2, the germline V gene (reference sequence) lists DFQATT and SNEGSKA. V is pared back by 4 bases and J by 7 bases, with 19 bases lying between the germline termini. There are 14 amino acids in the CDR3, from cysteine to phenylalanine inclusive. Kept here is only the CDR3 DNA, which spans 42 bases and is read in frame from base 1. The data are from a study of response to subunit inactivated influenza vaccine (dated by TCRdb to the late 2010s). About the full investigation: The study used deep quantitative T cell receptor repertoire profiling to track responses to a trivalent subunit inactivated influenza vaccine. Results and caveats for the whole study, not just this receptor: According to the authors, only a limited number of new T cells may be recruited by each seasonal influenza vaccination.

Library generation was performed with RT-PCR. The instrument was an Illumina HiSeq 2500. TCRdb reanalyzed the raw reads on its own, using fastp at Q25 for trimming and MiXCR for clone calling, and kept in-frame beta chains. Merged by CDR3 protein, the rows form single entries marked with the most common genes and DNA. The sample records hundreds of thousands of distinct CDR3 sequences, approximately 13% of which are singletons. The ten largest account for around 6.5% of the sample. The clonotype comes from a man aged 50 to 60 who received an inactivated influenza vaccine. Donor details come from another sample of the same person, matched by shared clones. The V and J segments used are TRBV20-1 and TRBJ2-5; D gene: possibly TRBD2, on 6 matching bases. The sequences come from PBMCs from blood, collected around 15 days before vaccination. The DNA is TGCAGTGCTACCACCGACGGGAGAAGAAGGACCCAGTACTTC. Its translation reads: CSATTDGRRRTQYF.